This TCR beta chain was sequenced during a study of T cell responses to AZD1222 COVID-19 vaccine. Generated by immunoSEQ multiplex PCR, the TCRdb table keeps only in-frame clones and is missing some. This sample has tens of thousands of clones; approximately 88% occur once, and the top ten carry under 14%. The CDR3 has 14 amino acids. Trimming cost V 4 bases and J 4 bases, with 10 bases left between them. Germline loops: CDR1 LGHNA, CDR2 YSLEER. Sample: peripheral blood, taken 28 days after the second AZD1222 dose. This receptor was identified in an adult who received the AZD1222 COVID-19 vaccine. V and J are TRBV4-3 and TRBJ1-4; D is undetermined. CDR3 sequence reads: CASSPSEGNEKLFF. CDR3 in DNA: TGCGCCAGCAGCCCCTCCGAGGGTAATGAAAAACTGTTTTTT.